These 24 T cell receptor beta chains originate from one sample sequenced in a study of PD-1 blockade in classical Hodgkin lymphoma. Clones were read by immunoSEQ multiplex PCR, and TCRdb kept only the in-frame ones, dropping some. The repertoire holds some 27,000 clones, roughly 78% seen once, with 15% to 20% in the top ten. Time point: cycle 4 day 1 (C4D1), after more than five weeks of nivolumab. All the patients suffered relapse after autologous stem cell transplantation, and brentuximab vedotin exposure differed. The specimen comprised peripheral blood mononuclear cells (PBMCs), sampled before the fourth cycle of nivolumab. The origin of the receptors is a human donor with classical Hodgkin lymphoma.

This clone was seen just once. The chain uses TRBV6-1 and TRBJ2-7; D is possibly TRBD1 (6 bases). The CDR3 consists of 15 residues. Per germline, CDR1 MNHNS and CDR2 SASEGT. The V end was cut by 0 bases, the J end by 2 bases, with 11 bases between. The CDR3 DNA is TGTGCCAGCAGTGAAGCGAGAACAGGGCCCTACGAGCAGTACTTC. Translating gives CASSEARTGPYEQYF.

CDR3 region: CASRGQAYSNQPQHF. DNA of the CDR3: TGTGCCAGTAGGGGACAGGCTTATAGCAATCAGCCCCAGCATTTT. J is TRBJ1-5 and V is TRBV19; TRBD1 aligns across 8 bases. The CDR3 has 15 residues. The J segment lost 0 bases and the V segment lost 6 bases, leaving 4 bases of the junction unmatched. The V gene's germline CDR1 is LNHDA and CDR2 SQIVND (reference sequence).

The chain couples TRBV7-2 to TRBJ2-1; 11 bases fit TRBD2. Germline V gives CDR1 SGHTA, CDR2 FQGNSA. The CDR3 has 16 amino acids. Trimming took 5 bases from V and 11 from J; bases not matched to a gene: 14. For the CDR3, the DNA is TGTGCCAGCAGCCGTGGGGTAGCGGGAGGGGCAATGCAGCAGTTCTTC. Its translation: CASSRGVAGGAMQQFF.

The DNA of the CDR3 is TGTGCCAGCAGACAGGGACTTAAGGACTACGAGCAGTACTTC. Translation gives CASRQGLKDYEQYF. The chain combines TRBV6-1 with TRBJ2-7, with D possibly called TRBD1 or TRBD2 (6 bases each). CDR1 is MNHNS and CDR2 is SASEGT in the germline V gene. V lost 6 bases and J 3 bases, leaving 15 bases between the germline ends. The CDR3 loop spans 14 amino acids.

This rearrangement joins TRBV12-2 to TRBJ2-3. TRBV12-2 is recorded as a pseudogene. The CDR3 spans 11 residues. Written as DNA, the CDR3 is TGTGCCAGCAGCTCCGGAGATACGCAGTATTTT. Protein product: CASSSGDTQYF.

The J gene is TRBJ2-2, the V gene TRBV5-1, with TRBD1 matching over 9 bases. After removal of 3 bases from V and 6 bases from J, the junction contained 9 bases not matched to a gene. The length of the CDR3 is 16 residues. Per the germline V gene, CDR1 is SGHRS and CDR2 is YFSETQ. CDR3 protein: CASSSGQGILSGELFF. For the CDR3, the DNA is TGCGCCAGCAGCTCTGGACAGGGGATATTGTCCGGGGAGCTGTTTTTT.

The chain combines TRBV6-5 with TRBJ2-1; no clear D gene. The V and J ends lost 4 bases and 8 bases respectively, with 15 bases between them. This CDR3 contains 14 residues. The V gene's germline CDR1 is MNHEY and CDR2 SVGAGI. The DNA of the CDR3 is TGTGCCAGCAGTTTGGCTTGGACCGAACATGAGCAGTTCTTC. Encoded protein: CASSLAWTEHEQFF.

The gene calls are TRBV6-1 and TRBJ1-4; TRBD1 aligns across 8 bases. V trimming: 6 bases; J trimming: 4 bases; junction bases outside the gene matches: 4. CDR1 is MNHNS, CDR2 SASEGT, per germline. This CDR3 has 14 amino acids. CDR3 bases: TGTGCCAGCAGAGGACAGGGTTTTAATGAAAAACTGTTTTTT. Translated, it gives CASRGQGFNEKLFF.

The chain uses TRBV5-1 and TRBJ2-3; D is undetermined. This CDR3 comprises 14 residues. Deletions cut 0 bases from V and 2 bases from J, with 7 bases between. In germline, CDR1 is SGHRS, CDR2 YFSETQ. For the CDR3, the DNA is TGCGCCAGCAGCTTGGTGGCAGACACAGATACGCAGTATTTT. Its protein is CASSLVADTDTQYF.

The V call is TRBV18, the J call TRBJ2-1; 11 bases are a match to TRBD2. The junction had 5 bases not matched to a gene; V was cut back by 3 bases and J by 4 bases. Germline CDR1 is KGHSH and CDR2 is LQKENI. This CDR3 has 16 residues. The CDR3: CASSPATSGTYNEQFF. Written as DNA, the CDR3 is TGTGCCAGCTCACCGGCGACTAGCGGGACATACAATGAGCAGTTCTTC.

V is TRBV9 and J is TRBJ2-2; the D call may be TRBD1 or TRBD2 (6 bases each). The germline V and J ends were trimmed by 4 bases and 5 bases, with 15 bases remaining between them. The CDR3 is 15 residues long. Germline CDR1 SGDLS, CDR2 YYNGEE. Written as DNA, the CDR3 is TGTGCCAGCAGCTTCAGAGGGGGGCCGACCGGGGAGCTGTTTTTT. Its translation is CASSFRGGPTGELFF. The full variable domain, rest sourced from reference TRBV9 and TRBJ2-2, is DSGVTQTPKHLITATGQRVTLRCSPRSGDLSVYWYQQSLDQGLQFLIQYYNGEERAKGNILERFSAQQFPDLHSELNLSSLELGDSALYFCASSFRGGPTGELFFGEGSRLTVL.

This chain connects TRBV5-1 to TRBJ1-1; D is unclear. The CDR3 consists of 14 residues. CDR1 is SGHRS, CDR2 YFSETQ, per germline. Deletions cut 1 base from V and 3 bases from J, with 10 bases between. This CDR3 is CASSLRSRDTEAFF. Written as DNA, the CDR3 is TGCGCCAGCAGCTTGCGCTCGCGGGACACTGAAGCTTTCTTT.

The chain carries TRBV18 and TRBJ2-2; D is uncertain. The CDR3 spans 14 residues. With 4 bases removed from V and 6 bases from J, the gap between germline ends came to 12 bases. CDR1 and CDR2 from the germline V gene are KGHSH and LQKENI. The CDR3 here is CASSLLVEPGELFF. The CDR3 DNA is TGTGCCAGCTCACTGTTAGTGGAGCCCGGGGAGCTGTTTTTT.

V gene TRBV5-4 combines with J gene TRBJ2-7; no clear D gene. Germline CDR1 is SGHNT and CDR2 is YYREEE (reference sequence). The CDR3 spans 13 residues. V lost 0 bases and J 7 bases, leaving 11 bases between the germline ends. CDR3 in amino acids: CASSLDPTAEQYF. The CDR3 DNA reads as TGTGCCAGCAGCTTGGACCCCACCGCAGAGCAGTACTTC.

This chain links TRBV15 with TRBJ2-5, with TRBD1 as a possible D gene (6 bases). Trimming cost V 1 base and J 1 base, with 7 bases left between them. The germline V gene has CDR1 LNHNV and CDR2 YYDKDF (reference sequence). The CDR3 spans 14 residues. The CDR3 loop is CATSRGGGQETQYF. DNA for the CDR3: TGTGCCACCAGCAGAGGAGGGGGCCAAGAGACCCAGTACTTC.

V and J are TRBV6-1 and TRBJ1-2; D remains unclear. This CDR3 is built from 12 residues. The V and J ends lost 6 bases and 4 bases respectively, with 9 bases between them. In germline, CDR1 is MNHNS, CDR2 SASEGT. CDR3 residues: CASRGLTYGYTF. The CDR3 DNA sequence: TGTGCCAGCAGGGGCCTTACCTATGGCTACACCTTC.

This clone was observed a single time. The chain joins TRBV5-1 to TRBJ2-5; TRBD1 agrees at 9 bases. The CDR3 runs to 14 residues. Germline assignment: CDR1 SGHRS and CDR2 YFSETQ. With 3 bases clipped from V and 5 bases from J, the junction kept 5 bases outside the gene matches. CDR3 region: CASSSTGGRETQYF. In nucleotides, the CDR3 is TGCGCCAGCAGCTCCACAGGGGGCAGGGAGACCCAGTACTTC.

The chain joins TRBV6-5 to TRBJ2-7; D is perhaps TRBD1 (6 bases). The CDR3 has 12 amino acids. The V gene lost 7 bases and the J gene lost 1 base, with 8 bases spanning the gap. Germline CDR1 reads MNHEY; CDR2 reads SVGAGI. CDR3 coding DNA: TGTGCCAGCAAAGGGGGTTCCTACGAGCAGTACTTC. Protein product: CASKGGSYEQYF.

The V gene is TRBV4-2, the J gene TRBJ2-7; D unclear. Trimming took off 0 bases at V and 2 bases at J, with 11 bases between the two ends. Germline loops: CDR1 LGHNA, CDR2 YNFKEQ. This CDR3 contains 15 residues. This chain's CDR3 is CASSQEKGMTYEQYF. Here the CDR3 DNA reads TGTGCCAGCAGCCAAGAGAAGGGTATGACCTACGAGCAGTACTTC.

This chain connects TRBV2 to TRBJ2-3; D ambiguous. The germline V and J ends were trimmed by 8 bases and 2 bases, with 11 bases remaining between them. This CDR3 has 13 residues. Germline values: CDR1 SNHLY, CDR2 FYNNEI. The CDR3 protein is CASAGPLTDTQYF. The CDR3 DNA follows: TGTGCCAGCGCCGGGCCACTCACAGATACGCAGTATTTT.

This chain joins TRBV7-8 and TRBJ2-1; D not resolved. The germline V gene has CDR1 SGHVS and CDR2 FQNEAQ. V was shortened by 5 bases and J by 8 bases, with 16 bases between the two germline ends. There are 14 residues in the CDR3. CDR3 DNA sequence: TGTGCCAGCAGCCCGACCCCCCGGTGGCATGAGCAGTTCTTC. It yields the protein CASSPTPRWHEQFF. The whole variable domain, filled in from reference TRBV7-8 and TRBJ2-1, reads GAGVSQSPRYKVAKRGQDVALRCDPISGHVSLFWYQQALGQGPEFLTYFQNEAQLDKSGLPSDRFFAERPEGSVSTLKIQRTQQEDSAVYLCASSPTPRWHEQFFGPGTRLTVL.

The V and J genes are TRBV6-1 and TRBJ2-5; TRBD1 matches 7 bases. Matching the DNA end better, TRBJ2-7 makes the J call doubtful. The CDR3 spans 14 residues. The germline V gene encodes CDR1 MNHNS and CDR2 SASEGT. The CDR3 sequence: CASSDQGETYEQYF. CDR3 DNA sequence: TGTGCCAGCAGTGACCAGGGGGAGACCTACGAGCAGTACTTC.

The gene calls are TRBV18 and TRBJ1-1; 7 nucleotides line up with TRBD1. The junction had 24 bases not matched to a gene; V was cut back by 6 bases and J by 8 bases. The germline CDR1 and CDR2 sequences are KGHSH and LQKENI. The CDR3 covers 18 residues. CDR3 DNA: TGTGCCAGCTCGCTCCTCGCCTCCCCGGACAGGTCGTCCAGGGAAGCTTTCTTT. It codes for CASSLLASPDRSSREAFF.

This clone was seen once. CDR3 region: CASREIGPWNSPLHF. In DNA form, the CDR3 reads TGTGCCAGCAGAGAAATCGGGCCCTGGAATTCACCCCTCCACTTT. The rearrangement links TRBV2 to TRBJ1-6; no definite D call. CDR1 SNHLY and CDR2 FYNNEI come from the germline V gene. The CDR3 contains 15 residues. V was shortened by 6 bases and J by 7 bases, with 16 bases between the two germline ends.